Each of the 15 T cell receptor beta chains below was sequenced from the same sample in a study of cytomegalovirus exposure and HLA in healthy donors. Primers: 60 Vbeta forward and 13 Jbeta reverse. Assay used: immunoSEQ multiplex PCR; TCRdb lists only in-frame clones, some missing. The repertoire holds approximately 110,000 clones, with 77% as singletons. Input material: PBMCs. The origin of the receptors is a human donor in good health.

In its sample, this clone was seen a few times. The rearrangement uses TRBV10-3 and TRBJ2-5, with TRBD2 as a possible D gene (6 bases). The CDR3 runs 11 residues. Germline V gene data show CDR1 as ENHRY and CDR2 as SYGVKD. The germline V and J ends were trimmed by 11 bases and 12 bases, with 19 bases remaining between them. This CDR3 is CASSQPGLEYF. The CDR3 DNA reads as TGTGCCTCCTCCCAACCGGGACTGGAGTACTTC.

CDR3 nucleotide sequence: TGTGCCAGCAGCCAGGGGGGGAACCGCTACGAGCAGTACTTC. This sequence encodes CASSQGGNRYEQYF. The rearrangement joins TRBV14 to TRBJ2-7; 7 nucleotides line up with TRBD2. This CDR3 has 14 residues. V trimming: 3 bases; J trimming: 3 bases; junction bases outside the gene matches: 5. The germline V gene has CDR1 SGHDN and CDR2 FVKESK.

The J gene is TRBJ2-2, the V gene TRBV2, with 7 bases aligning to TRBD1. The CDR3 is made up of 15 amino acids. Germline V gene sequence: CDR1 SNHLY, CDR2 FYNNEI. The V and J ends lost 4 bases and 1 base, in that order; junction bases with no gene match: 3. The CDR3, as DNA: TGTGCCAGCAGTGCTAGGACAGGGAACACCGGGGAGCTGTTTTTT. Its translation is CASSARTGNTGELFF.

The chain couples TRBV5-8 to TRBJ2-7; 11 nucleotides match TRBD1. The CDR3 is 17 residues long. Germline values: CDR1 SGHTS, CDR2 YDEGEE. The V and J ends lost 2 bases and 7 bases, in that order; junction bases with no gene match: 14. The DNA of the CDR3 is TGTGCCAGCAGCTTTATCCTGATCGGACAGGGGGCTAGAGAGCAGTACTTC. Its translation is CASSFILIGQGAREQYF.

The J gene is TRBJ2-3, the V gene TRBV5-8; 7 bases map to TRBD1. The V gene end was trimmed by 4 bases and the J gene end by 2 bases; junction bases not matched to a gene: 7. Germline V gene sequence: CDR1 SGHTS, CDR2 YDEGEE. The CDR3 sequence is 15 residues long. The CDR3 reads CASSGYRGSTDTQYF. DNA of the CDR3: TGTGCCAGCAGCGGCTACAGGGGTTCCACAGATACGCAGTATTTT. The variable domain in full, completed from reference TRBV5-8 and TRBJ2-3, reads EAGVTQSPTHLIKTRGQQATLRCSPISGHTSVYWYQQALGLGLQFLLWYDEGEERNRGNFPPRFSGRQFPNYSSELNVNALELEDSALYLCASSGYRGSTDTQYFGPGTRLTVL.

The CDR3 protein is CASSEAWPTDTQYF. The CDR3, as DNA: TGTGCCAGCAGCGAAGCTTGGCCCACAGATACGCAGTATTTT. V usage is TRBV14 and J usage is TRBJ2-3; D is undetermined. V was trimmed by 5 bases and J by 2 bases, leaving 11 bases between them. The CDR3 covers 14 residues. Per the germline V gene, CDR1 is SGHDN and CDR2 is FVKESK. Full variable domain (rest looked up from reference TRBV14 and TRBJ2-3): EAGVTQFPSHSVIEKGQTVTLRCDPISGHDNLYWYRRVMGKEIKFLLHFVKESKQDESGMPNNRFLAERTGGTYSTLKVQPAELEDSGVYFCASSEAWPTDTQYFGPGTRLTVL.

V is TRBV10-3 and J is TRBJ2-7, with D unresolved. The CDR3 sequence is 15 residues long. Looked up from germline, CDR1 is ENHRY and CDR2 is SYGVKD. With 0 bases removed from V and 2 bases from J, the gap between germline ends came to 11 bases. CDR3 in DNA: TGTGCCATCAGTGAGTCGGAGACGGCAGCCTACGAGCAGTACTTC. Residues: CAISESETAAYEQYF.

The chain links TRBV4-2 to TRBJ2-7; 9 bases line up with TRBD2. CDR3 size: 21 residues. The germline CDR1 and CDR2 sequences are LGHNA and YNFKEQ. With 0 bases clipped from V and 0 bases from J, the junction kept 18 bases outside the gene matches. CDR3 nucleotide sequence: TGTGCCAGCAGCCAAGATTTGTCGTTCTCTTGGCGGGAGGGATCCTCCTACGAGCAGTACTTC. Translating gives CASSQDLSFSWREGSSYEQYF.

V gene TRBV6-5 combines with J gene TRBJ2-7; D unresolved. From germline, CDR1 is MNHEY and CDR2 SVGAGI. The V end lost 4 bases, the J end lost 2 bases, and 12 bases lay between the germline ends. This CDR3 has 14 amino acids. CDR3 DNA: TGTGCCAGCAGTTTGAGCCACAGTACCTACGAGCAGTACTTC. Translating it yields CASSLSHSTYEQYF.

The rearrangement uses TRBV5-1 and TRBJ1-1; D is ambiguous. Trimming removed 0 bases from V and 6 bases from J, with 9 bases in between. Germline V CDR1 and CDR2: SGHRS, YFSETQ. The CDR3 is made up of 13 amino acids. The chain's CDR3 is CASSLAEGAEAFF. For the CDR3, the DNA is TGCGCCAGCAGCTTGGCCGAAGGAGCTGAAGCTTTCTTT.

This sequence joins TRBV10-3 and TRBJ2-2, with a tentative D call TRBD1 (6 bases). Trimming removed 4 bases from V and 1 base from J, with 13 bases in between. The CDR3 totals 16 residues. CDR1 and CDR2 from the germline V gene are ENHRY and SYGVKD. CDR3 in DNA: TGTGCCATCAGTGTCTCCGGGACACAGAACACCGGGGAGCTGTTTTTT. Translating gives CAISVSGTQNTGELFF.

J is TRBJ1-5 and V is TRBV5-8; perhaps TRBD1 as D (5 bases). Per germline, CDR1 SGHTS and CDR2 YDEGEE. The CDR3 is 14 amino acids. The V end was cut by 1 base, the J end by 2 bases, with 7 bases between. The CDR3 spells CASSLSTGNQPQHF. The CDR3 nucleotides read TGTGCCAGCAGCTTGTCGACAGGCAATCAGCCCCAGCATTTT.

This sequence joins TRBV5-4 and TRBJ2-3; TRBD2 aligns across 11 bases. Germline lookup yields CDR1 SGHNT and CDR2 YYREEE (reference sequence). The V gene end was trimmed by 4 bases and the J gene end by 0 bases; junction bases not matched to a gene: 13. The CDR3 runs to 19 residues. CDR3 DNA sequence: TGTGCCAGCAGCCCCTGGGCCGGACTAGCGGGCTCTAGCACAGATACGCAGTATTTT. Amino acids: CASSPWAGLAGSSTDTQYF.

The chain combines TRBV7-2 with TRBJ2-3; possible D gene TRBD1, 5 bases. Trimming pared 1 base from V and 6 bases from J, leaving 11 bases between. The germline V gene has CDR1 SGHTA and CDR2 FQGNSA. This CDR3 has 14 amino acids. CDR3 region: CASSLVTAGDTQYF. Written as DNA, the CDR3 is TGTGCCAGCAGCTTAGTGACAGCTGGGGATACGCAGTATTTT.

The V and J genes are TRBV28 and TRBJ2-7; TRBD1 matches at 7 bases. CDR1 and CDR2 from the germline V gene are MDHEN and SYDVKM. Unmatched junction bases numbered 6, after V lost 7 bases and J lost 3 bases. This CDR3 spans 13 amino acids. In DNA, the CDR3 is TGTGCCAGCATAGACAGGGAAGACTACGAGCAGTACTTC. It encodes CASIDREDYEQYF.